Shown below are 26 T cell receptor beta chains from a single sample sequenced in a study of shared clonotypes between healthy human individuals. The method was immunoSEQ multiplex PCR; TCRdb's version includes in-frame clones alone and lacks a portion of them. The sample holds 2 million to 2.5 million clones, approximately 96% seen once. The sequenced sample was naive CD4+ T cells sorted from blood. Subset in this sample: CD45RA+ positively selected. The origin of the receptors is a man younger than 35 in good health.

This chain joins TRBV5-1 and TRBJ1-2; TRBD1 matches at 7 bases. The J segment lost 3 bases and the V segment lost 4 bases, leaving 3 bases of the junction unmatched. Germline V lookup: CDR1 SGHRS, CDR2 YFSETQ. This CDR3 comprises 13 residues. CDR3: CASSIGQDYGYTF. The CDR3, as DNA: TGCGCCAGCAGCATCGGACAGGACTATGGCTACACCTTC.

This chain uses TRBV6-1 with TRBJ1-4; 7 bases agree with TRBD1. J lost 7 bases, V lost 6 bases, and 11 bases had no gene match. The CDR3 is 15 amino acids. Germline CDR1 reads MNHNS; CDR2 reads SASEGT. The CDR3 sequence: CASRGRQGVGEKLFF. CDR3 nucleotides: TGTGCCAGCAGAGGAAGACAGGGAGTAGGTGAAAAACTGTTTTTT.

The CDR3 is CASSLGPGAPGTEAFF. The CDR3 DNA follows: TGTGCCAGCAGCTTAGGCCCGGGGGCTCCGGGCACTGAAGCTTTCTTT. The genes are TRBV11-2 and TRBJ1-1; maybe TRBD1 (6 bases). Trimming shortened V by 1 base and J by 4 bases, and 16 bases separated the two germline ends. There are 16 residues in the CDR3. The germline CDR1 and CDR2 sequences are SGHAT and FQNNGV.

The V and J genes are TRBV10-1 and TRBJ2-3; 10 nucleotides match TRBD2. The CDR3 is 19 amino acids. V gave up 2 bases and J gave up 2 bases; unmatched junction bases: 13. Per germline, CDR1 WNHNN and CDR2 SYGVQD (reference sequence). This CDR3 reads CASSEAPYGLADLTDTQYF. The CDR3 nucleotides are TGCGCCAGCAGTGAGGCCCCATATGGACTAGCGGACCTCACAGATACGCAGTATTTT.

V usage is TRBV9 and J usage is TRBJ1-1; D is uncertain. The CDR3 length is 13 residues. Trimming took 2 bases from V and 6 from J, leaving 11 bases between them. Germline V gene sequence: CDR1 SGDLS, CDR2 YYNGEE. CDR3 sequence: CASSVLWGSEAFF. CDR3 nucleotide sequence: TGTGCCAGCAGCGTTTTATGGGGTTCTGAAGCTTTCTTT.

This rearrangement joins TRBV11-2 to TRBJ2-1; D not resolved. CDR1 and CDR2 from the germline V gene are SGHAT and FQNNGV. Trimming pared 2 bases from V and 6 bases from J, leaving 11 bases between. CDR3 size: 14 residues. The CDR3 is CASSLMGIGNEQFF. For the CDR3, the DNA is TGTGCCAGCAGCTTAATGGGGATCGGCAATGAGCAGTTCTTC.

This clone was seen once. This chain connects TRBV4-3 to TRBJ1-6, with 8 bases lining up with TRBD1. CDR3 length equals 16 residues. Germline V gene sequence: CDR1 LGHNA, CDR2 YSLEER. The junction had 4 bases not matched to a gene; V was cut back by 2 bases and J by 4 bases. Here the CDR3 DNA reads TGCGCCAGCAGCCAATCCGGGACAGGTTATAATTCACCCCTCCACTTT. This sequence encodes CASSQSGTGYNSPLHF.

The chain employs TRBV5-1 and TRBJ2-5, with 8 positions matching TRBD1. With 0 bases clipped from V and 5 bases from J, the junction kept 6 bases outside the gene matches. The CDR3 contains 15 residues. Germline V gives CDR1 SGHRS, CDR2 YFSETQ. Here the CDR3 reads CASSLADRAGETQYF. Here the CDR3 DNA reads TGCGCCAGCAGCTTGGCGGACAGGGCGGGGGAGACCCAGTACTTC.

Ten or more counts support this clone. The genes are TRBV6-6 and TRBJ2-7; D ambiguous. V lost 5 bases and J 2 bases, leaving 16 bases between the germline ends. CDR1 and CDR2 (germline): MNHNY, SVGAGI (reference sequence). This CDR3 spans 15 amino acids. The CDR3 protein is CASSPGTAITYEQYF. As DNA, the CDR3 is TGTGCCAGCAGTCCAGGCACAGCTATCACCTACGAGCAGTACTTC.

The rearrangement joins TRBV4-3 to TRBJ1-2; the D gene is possibly TRBD1 (6 bases). V shed 0 bases and J shed 2 bases, with 7 bases lying between them. CDR3 size: 14 residues. Germline V gene sequence: CDR1 LGHNA, CDR2 YSLEER. The CDR3 reads CASSQEDSNYGYTF. CDR3 in DNA: TGCGCCAGCAGCCAAGAGGACAGCAACTATGGCTACACCTTC.

The J gene is TRBJ2-7, the V gene TRBV20-1; no clear D gene. Germline CDR1 reads DFQATT; CDR2 reads SNEGSKA (reference sequence). This CDR3 is 11 amino acids long. V gave up 2 bases and J gave up 5 bases, with 7 bases separating them. CDR3: CSARQVHEQYF. Here the CDR3 DNA reads TGCAGTGCTAGACAGGTTCACGAGCAGTACTTC.

The chain couples TRBV9 to TRBJ2-1, with 11 nucleotides matching TRBD2. The CDR3 totals 17 residues. Germline CDR1 reads SGDLS; CDR2 reads YYNGEE. V lost 4 bases, J lost 7 bases, and 13 bases stayed unmatched. The CDR3 region is CASSSPLAGGPRNEQFF. CDR3 nucleotide sequence: TGTGCCAGCAGCTCCCCCTTAGCGGGGGGGCCGCGGAATGAGCAGTTCTTC.

V is TRBV30 and J is TRBJ2-1; TRBD2 agrees at 7 bases. Germline V CDR1 and CDR2: GTSNPN, SVGIG (reference sequence). Trimming removed 2 bases from V and 0 bases from J; junction bases left unmatched: 13. The CDR3 length is 18 residues. The CDR3 coding sequence is TGTGCCTGGAGTATGGGGGGGAGGGCCGTAGGCTCCTACAATGAGCAGTTCTTC. Protein: CAWSMGGRAVGSYNEQFF.

The CDR3: CASSKTGGLGRNTEAFF. DNA of the CDR3: TGCGCCAGCAGCAAGACAGGGGGCTTGGGCCGGAACACTGAAGCTTTCTTT. The chain combines TRBV5-1 with TRBJ1-1; TRBD1 agrees at 10 bases. The CDR3 sequence is 17 residues long. The trim removed 4 bases at V and 1 base at J, leaving 10 bases unmatched. CDR1 SGHRS and CDR2 YFSETQ come from the germline V gene. The full variable domain, its missing parts supplied by reference TRBV5-1 and TRBJ1-1, is KAGVTQTPRYLIKTRGQQVTLSCSPISGHRSVSWYQQTPGQGLQFLFEYFSETQRNKGNFPGRFSGRQFSNSRSEMNVSTLELGDSALYLCASSKTGGLGRNTEAFFGQGTRLTVV.

V gene TRBV5-1 combines with J gene TRBJ2-1, with 13 bases lining up with TRBD2. The V gene end was trimmed by 4 bases and the J gene end by 12 bases; junction bases not matched to a gene: 16. The CDR3 covers 17 residues. Germline values: CDR1 SGHRS, CDR2 YFSETQ. CDR3 coding DNA: TGCGCCAGCAGCCGGGATTCCGGACTAGCGGGAGAATTAGGGCAGTTCTTC. It is translated as CASSRDSGLAGELGQFF.

This chain joins TRBV7-2 and TRBJ2-1; 12 positions match TRBD2. With 5 bases clipped from V and 3 bases from J, the junction kept 5 bases outside the gene matches. CDR3 size: 16 residues. Germline CDR1 SGHTA, CDR2 FQGNSA. The CDR3 protein is CASSLQTSGGYNEQFF. The CDR3 DNA follows: TGTGCCAGCAGCCTACAGACTAGCGGGGGCTACAATGAGCAGTTCTTC.

Only one count was recorded for this clone. CDR3 region: CASSQDLGTASYEQYF. CDR3 nucleotide sequence: TGCGCCAGCAGCCAAGACCTCGGGACAGCCAGCTACGAGCAGTACTTC. V usage is TRBV4-3 and J usage is TRBJ2-7; 7 bases line up with TRBD1. V was pared by 0 bases and J by 3 bases, with 8 bases of the junction left unmatched. Per germline, CDR1 LGHNA and CDR2 YSLEER. The CDR3 has 16 amino acids.

J is TRBJ2-7 and V is TRBV30; 12 bases map to TRBD1. Germline V gene lookup returns CDR1 GTSNPN and CDR2 SVGIG (reference sequence). V gave up 3 bases and J gave up 1 base; unmatched junction bases: 13. The length of the CDR3 is 18 residues. CDR3 in amino acids: CAWRGQGARAGVSYEQYF. Written as DNA, the CDR3 is TGTGCCTGGAGGGGACAGGGGGCCCGAGCGGGAGTATCCTACGAGCAGTACTTC.

The gene calls are TRBV18 and TRBJ1-4; D gene ambiguous. Germline CDR1 reads KGHSH; CDR2 reads LQKENI. CDR3 length: 12 amino acids. Deletions cut 4 bases from V and 5 bases from J, with 5 bases between. For the CDR3, the DNA is TGTGCCAGCTCACGGGGAAATGAAAAACTGTTTTTT. Translating gives CASSRGNEKLFF.

This clone has more than one count but fewer than ten. The chain recombines TRBV21-1 with TRBJ1-5. TRBV21-1 is a pseudogene segment. This CDR3 has 14 amino acids. The CDR3: CASSKGRGDQPQHF. In DNA form, the CDR3 reads TGTGCCAGCAGCAAAGGACGGGGAGATCAGCCCCAGCATTTT.

The chain couples TRBV6-5 to TRBJ2-7; D not resolved. Germline V gives CDR1 MNHEY, CDR2 SVGAGI. The CDR3 totals 14 residues. V was trimmed by 4 bases and J by 0 bases, leaving 10 bases between them. CDR3: CASSLAPYSYEQYF. The CDR3 nucleotides are TGTGCCAGCAGTTTGGCCCCCTACTCCTACGAGCAGTACTTC.

The chain joins TRBV7-2 to TRBJ1-4, with D possibly matching TRBD1 (6 bases). Trimming removed 0 bases at V and 8 bases at J, with 13 bases between. The CDR3 extends over 15 amino acids. Germline loops: CDR1 SGHTA, CDR2 FQGNSA. The DNA for the CDR3 is TGTGCCAGCAGCTTAGCGAGGGGGACCTGGGAAAAACTGTTTTTT. Translated: CASSLARGTWEKLFF. Based on the CDR3 plus reference TRBV7-2 and TRBJ1-4, the full variable domain is GAGVSQSPSNKVTEKGKDVELRCDPISGHTALYWYRQSLGQGLEFLIYFQGNSAPDKSGLPSDRFSAERTGGSVSTLTIQRTQQEDSAVYLCASSLARGTWEKLFFGSGTQLSVL.

This chain links TRBV10-2 with TRBJ1-3; tentatively, D is TRBD1 (6 bases). Germline V gives CDR1 WSHSY, CDR2 SAAADI. V lost 6 bases, J lost 1 base, and 16 bases lay in between. The CDR3 is 16 amino acids. CDR3 amino acids: CASRDTGSSSGNTIYF. Here the CDR3 DNA reads TGCGCCAGCAGAGACACAGGGAGCAGTTCTGGAAACACCATATATTTT.

The chain carries TRBV10-2 and TRBJ2-4, with D uncertain. Germline CDR1 is WSHSY and CDR2 is SAAADI. The V end lost 0 bases, the J end lost 0 bases, and 3 bases lay between the germline ends. The CDR3 extends over 14 amino acids. The CDR3 coding sequence is TGCGCCAGCAGTGAGTCCGTAGCCAAAAACATTCAGTACTTC. Protein: CASSESVAKNIQYF.

The chain joins TRBV5-4 to TRBJ2-3, with D possibly TRBD2 on 6 matching bases. Germline V CDR1 and CDR2: SGHNT, YYREEE (reference sequence). The CDR3 covers 16 residues. V lost 1 base to trimming and J lost 2 bases, with 14 bases between them. For the CDR3, the DNA is TGTGCCAGCAGCTTGAGACTAGGTGGGGTCACAGATACGCAGTATTTT. Translating it yields CASSLRLGGVTDTQYF.

The V and J genes are TRBV9 and TRBJ2-7, with D maybe TRBD2 (5 bases). V lost 4 bases and J 6 bases, leaving 14 bases between the germline ends. Germline-derived CDR1 and CDR2 are SGDLS and YYNGEE. This CDR3 comprises 13 residues. The CDR3 loop is CASSPALAGEQYF. CDR3 bases: TGTGCCAGCAGCCCTGCCCTAGCCGGCGAGCAGTACTTC.